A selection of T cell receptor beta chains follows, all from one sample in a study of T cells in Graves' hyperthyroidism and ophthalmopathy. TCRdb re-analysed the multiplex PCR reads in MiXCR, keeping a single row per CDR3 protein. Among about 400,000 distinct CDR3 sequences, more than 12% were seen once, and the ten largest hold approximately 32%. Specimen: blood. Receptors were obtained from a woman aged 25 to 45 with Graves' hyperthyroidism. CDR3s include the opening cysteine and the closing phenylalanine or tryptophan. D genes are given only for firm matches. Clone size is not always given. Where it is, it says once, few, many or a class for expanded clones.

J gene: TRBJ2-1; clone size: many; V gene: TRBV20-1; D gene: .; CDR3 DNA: TGCAGTGCTAGAGTTCCGGGCTCAGACAATGAGCAGTTCTTC; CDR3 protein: CSARVPGSDNEQFF
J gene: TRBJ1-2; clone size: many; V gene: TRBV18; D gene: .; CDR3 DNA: TGTGCCAGCTCCCAAGGGAGCGGCTATGGCTACACCTTC; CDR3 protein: CASSQGSGYGYTF
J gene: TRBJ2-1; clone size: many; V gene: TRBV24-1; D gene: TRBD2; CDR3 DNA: TGTGCCACCAGTGATCTAGCGGGAGACTACAATGAGCAGTTCTTC; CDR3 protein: CATSDLAGDYNEQFF
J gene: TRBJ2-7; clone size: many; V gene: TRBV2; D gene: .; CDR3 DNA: TGTGCCAGCAGTGACGGCGAGCAGTACTTC; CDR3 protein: CASSDGEQYF
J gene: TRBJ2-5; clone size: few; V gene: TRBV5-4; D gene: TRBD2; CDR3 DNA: TGTGCCAGCAGCTTGGTGCGGGAGAGAGAGACCCAGTACTTC; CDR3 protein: CASSLVRERETQYF
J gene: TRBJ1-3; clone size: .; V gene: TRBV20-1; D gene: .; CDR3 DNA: TGCAGTGCTCCAGGAGGATCTGGAAACACCATATATTTT; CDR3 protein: CSAPGGSGNTIYF
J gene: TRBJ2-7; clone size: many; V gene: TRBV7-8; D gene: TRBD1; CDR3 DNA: TGTGCCAGCAGCTTACTTCCCGGGACAGGGGGCATCGAGCAGTACTTC; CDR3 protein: CASSLLPGTGGIEQYF
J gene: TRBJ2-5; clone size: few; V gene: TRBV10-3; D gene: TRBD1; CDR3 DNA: TGTGCCATCAGTGAGTCGACAGGGTTGCGGACCCAGTACTTC; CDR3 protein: CAISESTGLRTQYF
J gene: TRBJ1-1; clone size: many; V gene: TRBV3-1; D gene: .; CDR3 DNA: TGTGCCAGCAGCCAAGTGGCCTTCGGAGGGGCTGAAGCTTTCTTT; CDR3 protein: CASSQVAFGGAEAFF
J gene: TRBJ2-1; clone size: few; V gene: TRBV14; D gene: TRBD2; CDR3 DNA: TGTGCCAGCAGCCAAGGGACTAGGGACAATGAGCAGTTCTTC; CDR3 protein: CASSQGTRDNEQFF
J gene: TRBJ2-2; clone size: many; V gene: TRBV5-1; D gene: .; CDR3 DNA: TGCGCCAGCAAGGAGTACAATGGGCCCGGGGAGCTGTTTTTT; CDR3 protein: CASKEYNGPGELFF
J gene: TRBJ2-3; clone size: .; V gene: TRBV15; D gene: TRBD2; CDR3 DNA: TGTGCCACCAGCAGTAGCGGGAGGGCCGTAGATACGCAGTATTTT; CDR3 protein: CATSSSGRAVDTQYF
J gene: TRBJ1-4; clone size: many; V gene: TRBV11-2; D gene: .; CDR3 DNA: TGTGCCAGCAGCTCCAAATTTGGACAAGCCGCAACTAATGAAAAACTGTTTTTT; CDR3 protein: CASSSKFGQAATNEKLFF
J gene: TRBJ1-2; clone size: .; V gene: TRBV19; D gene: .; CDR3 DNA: TGTGCCAGCTCACAGGGCCTCTACTATGGCTACACCTTC; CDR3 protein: CASSQGLYYGYTF
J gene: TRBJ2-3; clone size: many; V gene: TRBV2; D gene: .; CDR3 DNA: TGTGCCAGCAGTGACGAACGGGGTCTCACAGATACGCAGTATTTT; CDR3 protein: CASSDERGLTDTQYF
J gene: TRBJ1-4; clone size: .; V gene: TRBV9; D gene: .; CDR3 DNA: TGTGCCAGCAGCGTAGCACCGGGCTCTAATGAAAAACTGTTTTTT; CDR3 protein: CASSVAPGSNEKLFF
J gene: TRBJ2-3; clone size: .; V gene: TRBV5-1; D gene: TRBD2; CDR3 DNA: TGCGCCAGCGGTGGAGCGGGAGATAGCACAGATACGCAGTATTTT; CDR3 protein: CASGGAGDSTDTQYF